One T cell receptor beta chain is described in this entry. Its cognate antigen has yet to be identified. Base qualities are not provided; no much larger clone lies one nucleotide away. This entry comes from a study of lymphopenia after photon versus proton radiotherapy (dated by TCRdb to between 2018 and 2020). For the study in its entirety: Photon and proton radiation therapy were compared by the study for their immunological effects in patients with gastrointestinal tumors who developed high-grade lymphopenia. The cohort comprised 15 to 20 patients with gastrointestinal tumors who received either photon or proton therapy and then developed lymphopenia. The study aimed to characterize how the two radiation modalities differ in their impact on the immune system. Overall study results and their limits: Proton-treated patients stayed relatively stable during treatment, while photon-treated patients lost naive T cells and TCR diversity and gained effector/memory populations. Across the cohort, among patients who died, a greater drop in TCR diversity after the nadir was inversely correlated with overall survival time. Once the lymphocyte count had reached its nadir, the repertoires of photon-treated patients showed oligoclonal expansion, particularly of CD8+ Temra cells, and this expansion drove the decline in diversity. The survival association was examined only in patients who died, and the authors described better survival with proton therapy as a possibility, not as a demonstrated result.

Taken from the germline V gene, the CDR1 and CDR2 loops are SGHDT and YYEEEE. V is cut back by 3 bases and J by 3 bases, with 3 bases in the junction unmatched. Counted from cysteine to phenylalanine, this CDR3 has 14 amino acids. Solely the CDR3 DNA is kept, with 42 bases framed from the first base. The library relied on the immunoSEQ multiplex PCR assay. Alongside multiparametric flow cytometry, deep sequencing of rearranged TCR beta loci was used to profile the T cell repertoires. TCRdb carries this immuneACCESS record with in-frame sequences only. Its versions omit some clonotypes, under half of them owing to an unresolved V gene in the studies checked, with the rest unexplained. This sample has 150,000 to 200,000 clones in its table, and approximately 86% of those were observed once. In total, the top ten clones hold roughly 4.7% of the sample.

The rearranged segments are TRBV5-6 and TRBJ2-7; 10 junctional bases match TRBD1. The sequences come from peripheral blood, collected from a patient treated with photon-based radiotherapy. This TCR derives from a man aged 50 to 60 with gastric cancer. The sequenced DNA: TGTGCCAGCAGCTCGCGGACAGGGGGCTACGAGCAGTACTTC. Translation gives CASSSRTGGYEQYF.